What follows are 3 T cell receptor beta chains derived from one specimen sequenced in a study of T cell clonality in common variable immunodeficiency. The data were produced by immunoSEQ multiplex PCR, yet TCRdb's version contains in-frame clones alone and is incomplete. This sample comprises some 44,000 clones, none seen once only. The specimen sequenced was peripheral blood mononuclear cells. These receptors originate from a person aged 18-70 years in good health.

This clone was detected ten times or more. The read is 3 residues too short to cover the CDR3 end, so that end is filled in from the germline J gene. This chain joins TRBV20-1 and TRBJ2-7; weak D call: TRBD2 (7 bases). With 0 bases removed from V and 3 bases from J, the gap between germline ends came to 15 bases. The CDR3 contains 15 residues. CDR1 DFQATT and CDR2 SNEGSKA come from the germline V gene (reference sequence). The sequenced part of the CDR3 DNA is TGCAGTGCTAGAGAGATAGGGGGAGGGCTCTACGAG. It yields the protein CSAREIGGGLYE. The full CDR3 is CSAREIGGGLYEQYF.

Details on this clone: With the read ending 3 residues before the CDR3 end, the germline J gene is used to fill in that end. This rearrangement joins TRBV20-1 to TRBJ2-7; maybe TRBD1 (5 bases). V gave up 7 bases and J gave up 4 bases, with 11 bases separating them. The CDR3 length is 11 residues. CDR1 and CDR2 (germline): DFQATT, SNEGSKA (reference sequence). The part of the CDR3 DNA that was read is TGCAGTGGCAGGGAAGCGTACGAG. Protein product: CSGREAYE. The complete CDR3 reads CSGREAYEQYF.

This clone was recorded many times. This CDR3 is CSARTEYEQYF. CDR3 bases read: TGCAGTGCTAGGACAGAATACGAG. This chain links TRBV20-1 with TRBJ2-7; maybe TRBD1 (5 bases). The sequenced fragment ends 3 residues before the CDR3 boundary, so the rest is inferred from the germline J gene. V was cut by 3 bases and J by 4 bases, with 7 bases left in between. Germline CDR1 is DFQATT and CDR2 is SNEGSKA (reference sequence). This CDR3 is built from 11 residues.